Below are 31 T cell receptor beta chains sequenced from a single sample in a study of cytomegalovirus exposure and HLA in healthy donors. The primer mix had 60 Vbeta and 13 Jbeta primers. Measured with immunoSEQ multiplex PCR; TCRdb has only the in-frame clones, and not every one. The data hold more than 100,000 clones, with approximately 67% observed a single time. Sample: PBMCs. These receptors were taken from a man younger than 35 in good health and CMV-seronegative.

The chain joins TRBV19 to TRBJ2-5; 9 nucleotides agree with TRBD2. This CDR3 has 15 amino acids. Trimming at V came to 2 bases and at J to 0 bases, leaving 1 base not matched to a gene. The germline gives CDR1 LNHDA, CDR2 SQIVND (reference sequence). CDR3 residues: CASSILAGNQETQYF. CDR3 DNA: TGTGCCAGTAGTATACTAGCGGGGAACCAAGAGACCCAGTACTTC.

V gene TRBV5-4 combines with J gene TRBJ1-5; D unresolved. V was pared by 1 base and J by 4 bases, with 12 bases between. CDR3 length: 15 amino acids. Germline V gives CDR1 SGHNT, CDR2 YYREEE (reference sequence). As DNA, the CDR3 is TGTGCCAGCAGCTTGTCCCCCGGGAGTAATCAGCCCCAGCATTTT. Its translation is CASSLSPGSNQPQHF.

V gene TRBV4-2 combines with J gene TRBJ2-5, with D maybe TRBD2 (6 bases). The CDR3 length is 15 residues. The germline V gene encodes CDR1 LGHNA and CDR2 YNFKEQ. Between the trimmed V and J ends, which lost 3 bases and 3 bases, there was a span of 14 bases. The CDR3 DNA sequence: TGTGCCAGCAGCCACCCCTGGGACTCAGAAGAGACCCAGTACTTC. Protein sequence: CASSHPWDSEETQYF.

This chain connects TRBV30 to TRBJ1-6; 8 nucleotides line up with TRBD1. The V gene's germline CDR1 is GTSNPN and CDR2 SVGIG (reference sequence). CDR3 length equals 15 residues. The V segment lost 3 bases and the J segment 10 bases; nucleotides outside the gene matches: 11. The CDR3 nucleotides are TGTGCCTGGAGAGAAGCGGACAGGGCCAGGTCACCCCTCCACTTT. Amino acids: CAWREADRARSPLHF.

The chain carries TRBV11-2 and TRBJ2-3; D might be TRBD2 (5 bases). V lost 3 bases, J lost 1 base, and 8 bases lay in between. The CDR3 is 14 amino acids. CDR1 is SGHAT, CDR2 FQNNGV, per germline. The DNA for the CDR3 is TGTGCCAGCAGCTTGGGTAGCGGCACAGATACGCAGTATTTT. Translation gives CASSLGSGTDTQYF.

CDR3 sequence (DNA): TGTGCCAGCAGCTTAGTCCCGGGACTAGTCTCCTACAATGAGCAGTTCTTC. Its protein product is CASSLVPGLVSYNEQFF. V and J are TRBV11-2 and TRBJ2-1; TRBD2 matches at 8 bases. There are 17 residues in the CDR3. V dropped 1 base and J dropped 0; count of bases not matched to a gene: 5. Germline lookup yields CDR1 SGHAT and CDR2 FQNNGV.

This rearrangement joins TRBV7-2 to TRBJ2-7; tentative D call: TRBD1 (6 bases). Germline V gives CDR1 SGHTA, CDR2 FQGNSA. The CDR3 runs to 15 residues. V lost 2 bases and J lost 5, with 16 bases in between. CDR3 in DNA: TGTGCCAGCAGCTTAAACAGGGCCCCAGGGAACGAGCAGTACTTC. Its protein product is CASSLNRAPGNEQYF. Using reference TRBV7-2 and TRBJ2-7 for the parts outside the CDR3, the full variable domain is GAGVSQSPSNKVTEKGKDVELRCDPISGHTALYWYRQSLGQGLEFLIYFQGNSAPDKSGLPSDRFSAERTGGSVSTLTIQRTQQEDSAVYLCASSLNRAPGNEQYFGPGTRLTVT.

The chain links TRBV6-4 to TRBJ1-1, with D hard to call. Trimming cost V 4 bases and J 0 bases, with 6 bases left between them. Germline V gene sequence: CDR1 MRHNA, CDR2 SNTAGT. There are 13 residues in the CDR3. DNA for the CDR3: TGTGCCAGCAGTGCTGAGATGAACACTGAAGCTTTCTTT. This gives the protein CASSAEMNTEAFF.

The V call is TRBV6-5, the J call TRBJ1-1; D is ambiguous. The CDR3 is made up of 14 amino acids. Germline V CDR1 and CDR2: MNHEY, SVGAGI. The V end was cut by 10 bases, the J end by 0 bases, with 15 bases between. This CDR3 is CAIGEGGLNTEAFF. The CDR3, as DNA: TGTGCCATCGGGGAGGGAGGGTTGAACACTGAAGCTTTCTTT.

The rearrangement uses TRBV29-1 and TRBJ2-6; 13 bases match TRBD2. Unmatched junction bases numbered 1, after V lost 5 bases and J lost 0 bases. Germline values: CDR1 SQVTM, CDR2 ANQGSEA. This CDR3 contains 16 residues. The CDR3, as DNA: TGCAGCGTTAGGACTAGCGGGGGCTCTGGGGCCAACGTCCTGACTTTC. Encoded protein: CSVRTSGGSGANVLTF.

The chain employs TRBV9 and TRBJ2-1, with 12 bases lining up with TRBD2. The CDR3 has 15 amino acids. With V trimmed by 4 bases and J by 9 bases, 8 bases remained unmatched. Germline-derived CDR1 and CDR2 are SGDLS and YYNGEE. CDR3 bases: TGTGCCAGCAGCCCGACTAGCGGGAGAATCGGTGAGCAGTTCTTC. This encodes CASSPTSGRIGEQFF.

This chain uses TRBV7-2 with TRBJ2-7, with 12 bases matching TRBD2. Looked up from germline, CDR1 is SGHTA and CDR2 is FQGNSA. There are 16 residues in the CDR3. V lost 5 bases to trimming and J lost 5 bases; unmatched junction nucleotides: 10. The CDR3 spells CASSKPLAGGRDEQYF. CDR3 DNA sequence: TGTGCCAGCAGCAAACCACTAGCGGGAGGTCGCGACGAGCAGTACTTC. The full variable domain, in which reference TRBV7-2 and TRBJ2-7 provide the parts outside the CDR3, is GAGVSQSPSNKVTEKGKDVELRCDPISGHTALYWYRQSLGQGLEFLIYFQGNSAPDKSGLPSDRFSAERTGGSVSTLTIQRTQQEDSAVYLCASSKPLAGGRDEQYFGPGTRLTVT.

In nucleotides, the CDR3 is TGTGCCAGCAGTCCGCGGTTGGATGAGCAGTTCTTC. It is translated as CASSPRLDEQFF. The chain is built from TRBV7-2 and TRBJ2-1, with D uncertain. Germline V gene sequence: CDR1 SGHTA, CDR2 FQGNSA. The CDR3 runs to 12 residues. Between the trimmed V and J ends, which lost 6 bases and 8 bases, there was a span of 11 bases.

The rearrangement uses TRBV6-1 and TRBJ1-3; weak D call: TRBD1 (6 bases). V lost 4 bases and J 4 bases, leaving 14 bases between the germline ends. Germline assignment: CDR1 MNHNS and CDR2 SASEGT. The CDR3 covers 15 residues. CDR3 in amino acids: CASSVPQGIGNTIYF. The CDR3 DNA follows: TGTGCCAGCAGTGTCCCCCAGGGGATCGGAAACACCATATATTTT.

This chain's CDR3 is CASSQNPTAGTRFEKLFF. The CDR3 coding sequence is TGTGCCAGCAGCCAGAACCCTACCGCCGGGACAAGATTTGAAAAACTGTTTTTT. The chain uses TRBV4-2 and TRBJ1-4, with a tentative D call TRBD1 (6 bases). V lost 3 bases, J lost 7 bases, and 24 bases lay in between. This CDR3 region has 18 residues. CDR1 LGHNA and CDR2 YNFKEQ come from the germline V gene.

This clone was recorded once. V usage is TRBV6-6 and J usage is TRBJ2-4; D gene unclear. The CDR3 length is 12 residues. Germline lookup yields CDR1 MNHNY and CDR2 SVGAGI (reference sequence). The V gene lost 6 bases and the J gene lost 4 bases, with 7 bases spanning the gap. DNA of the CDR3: TGTGCCAGCAGCTCAGGAAAAAACATTCAGTACTTC. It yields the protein CASSSGKNIQYF.

CDR3 in DNA: TGCGCCAGCAGCGGGGGACAGCACTTACCCTACGAGCAGTACTTC. It translates to CASSGGQHLPYEQYF. This chain uses TRBV5-1 with TRBJ2-7; 7 bases map to TRBD1. This CDR3 comprises 15 residues. Trimming at V came to 4 bases and at J to 2 bases, leaving 9 bases not matched to a gene. Germline lookup yields CDR1 SGHRS and CDR2 YFSETQ. Combining the CDR3 with reference TRBV5-1 and TRBJ2-7 gives the whole variable domain KAGVTQTPRYLIKTRGQQVTLSCSPISGHRSVSWYQQTPGQGLQFLFEYFSETQRNKGNFPGRFSGRQFSNSRSEMNVSTLELGDSALYLCASSGGQHLPYEQYFGPGTRLTVT.

CDR3: CATSRLSWGQSYSNQPQHF. CDR3 in DNA: TGTGCCACCAGCAGACTCTCATGGGGCCAGTCGTATAGCAATCAGCCCCAGCATTTT. The J gene is TRBJ1-5, the V gene TRBV15, with D possibly being TRBD1 (5 bases). Trimming removed 2 bases at V and 0 bases at J, with 20 bases between. Germline V gene data show CDR1 as LNHNV and CDR2 as YYDKDF (reference sequence). This CDR3 spans 19 amino acids. The variable domain in full, completed from reference TRBV15 and TRBJ1-5, reads DAMVIQNPRYQVTQFGKPVTLSCSQTLNHNVMYWYQQKSSQAPKLLFHYYDKDFNNEADTPDNFQSRRPNTSFCFLDIRSPGLGDTAMYLCATSRLSWGQSYSNQPQHFGDGTRLSIL.

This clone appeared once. The CDR3 loop is CATSQEGLYNEQFF. The CDR3, as DNA: TGTGCCACCTCACAGGAGGGACTCTACAATGAGCAGTTCTTC. The genes are TRBV27 and TRBJ2-1; weak D call: TRBD2 (6 bases). The CDR3 contains 14 residues. Germline V gives CDR1 MNHEY, CDR2 SMNVEV (reference sequence). V gave up 10 bases and J gave up 3 bases, with 16 bases separating them.

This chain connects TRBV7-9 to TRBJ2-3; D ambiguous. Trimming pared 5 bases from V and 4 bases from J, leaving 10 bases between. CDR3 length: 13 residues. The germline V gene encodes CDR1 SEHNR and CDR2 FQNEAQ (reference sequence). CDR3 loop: CASSRASADTQYF. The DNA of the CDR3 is TGTGCCAGCAGCCGCGCAAGTGCAGATACGCAGTATTTT.

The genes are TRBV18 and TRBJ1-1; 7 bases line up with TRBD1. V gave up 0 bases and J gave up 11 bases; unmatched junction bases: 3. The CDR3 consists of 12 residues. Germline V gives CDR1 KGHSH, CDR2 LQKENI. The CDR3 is CASSPPGGEAFF. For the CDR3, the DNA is TGTGCCAGCTCACCACCAGGGGGCGAGGCTTTCTTT.

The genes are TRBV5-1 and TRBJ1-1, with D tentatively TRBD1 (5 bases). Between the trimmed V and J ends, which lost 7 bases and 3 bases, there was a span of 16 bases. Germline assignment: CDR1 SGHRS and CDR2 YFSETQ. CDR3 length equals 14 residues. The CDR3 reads CASFDGGGYTEAFF. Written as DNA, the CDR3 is TGCGCCAGCTTCGACGGGGGAGGATACACTGAAGCTTTCTTT.

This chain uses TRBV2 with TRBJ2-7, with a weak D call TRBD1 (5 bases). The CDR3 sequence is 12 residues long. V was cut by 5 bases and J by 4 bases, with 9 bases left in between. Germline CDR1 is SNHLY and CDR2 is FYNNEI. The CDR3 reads CASSKDSYEQYF. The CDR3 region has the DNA TGTGCCAGCAGTAAAGACAGTTACGAGCAGTACTTC.

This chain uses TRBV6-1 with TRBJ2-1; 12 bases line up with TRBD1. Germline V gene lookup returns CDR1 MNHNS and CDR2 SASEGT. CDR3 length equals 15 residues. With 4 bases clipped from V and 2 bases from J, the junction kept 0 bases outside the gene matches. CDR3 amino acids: CASSGDRGPYNEQFF. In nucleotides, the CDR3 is TGTGCCAGCAGTGGGGACAGGGGGCCCTACAATGAGCAGTTCTTC.

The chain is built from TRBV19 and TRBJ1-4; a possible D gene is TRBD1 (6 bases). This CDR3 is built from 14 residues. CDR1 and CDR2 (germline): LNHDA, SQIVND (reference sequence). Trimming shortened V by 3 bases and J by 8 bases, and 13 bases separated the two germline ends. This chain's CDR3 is CASSMGHSGEKLFF. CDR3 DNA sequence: TGTGCCAGTAGTATGGGACACTCGGGAGAAAAACTGTTTTTT.

The CDR3 sequence: CSVGQGLNTEAFF. In DNA form, the CDR3 reads TGCAGCGTTGGACAGGGGTTGAACACTGAAGCTTTCTTT. V and J are TRBV29-1 and TRBJ1-1; 8 positions agree with TRBD1. J gave up 0 bases and V 4 bases, and 1 base lay outside the gene matches. Per the germline V gene, CDR1 is SQVTM and CDR2 is ANQGSEA. The CDR3 covers 13 residues.

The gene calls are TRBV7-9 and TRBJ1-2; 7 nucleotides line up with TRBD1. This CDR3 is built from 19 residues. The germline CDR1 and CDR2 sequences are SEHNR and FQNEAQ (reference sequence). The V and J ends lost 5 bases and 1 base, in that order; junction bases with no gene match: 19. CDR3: CASSISGQRTGPRNYGYTF. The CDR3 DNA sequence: TGTGCCAGCAGCATCTCGGGACAGCGAACCGGGCCCCGTAACTATGGCTACACCTTC.

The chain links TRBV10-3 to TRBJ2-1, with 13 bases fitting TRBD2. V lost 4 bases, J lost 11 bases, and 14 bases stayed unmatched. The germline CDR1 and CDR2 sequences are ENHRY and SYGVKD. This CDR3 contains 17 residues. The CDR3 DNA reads TGTGCCATCAGTGGACTGCCGGGCGGGACTAGCGGGACCCAGCAGTTCTTC. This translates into CAISGLPGGTSGTQQFF.

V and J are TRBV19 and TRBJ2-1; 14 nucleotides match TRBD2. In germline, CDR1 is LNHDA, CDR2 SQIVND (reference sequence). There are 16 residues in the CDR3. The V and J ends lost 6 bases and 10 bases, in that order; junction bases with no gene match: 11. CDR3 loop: CASSTPGLAGAREQFF. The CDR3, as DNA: TGTGCCAGTAGCACTCCGGGACTAGCGGGAGCAAGGGAGCAGTTCTTC.

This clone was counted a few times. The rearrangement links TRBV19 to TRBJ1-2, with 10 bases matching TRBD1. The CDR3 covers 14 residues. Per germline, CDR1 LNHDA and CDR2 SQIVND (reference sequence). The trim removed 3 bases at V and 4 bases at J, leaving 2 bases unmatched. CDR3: CASSMDRGSYGYTF. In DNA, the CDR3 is TGTGCCAGTAGTATGGACAGGGGGTCCTATGGCTACACCTTC.

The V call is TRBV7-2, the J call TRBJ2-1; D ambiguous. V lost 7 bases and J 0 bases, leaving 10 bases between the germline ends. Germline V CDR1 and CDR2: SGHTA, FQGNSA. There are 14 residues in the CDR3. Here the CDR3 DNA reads TGTGCCAGCACCCTTCCCGGCTCCTACAATGAGCAGTTCTTC. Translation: CASTLPGSYNEQFF.